The rows below give T cell receptor beta chains drawn from one sample of a study of blood T cell repertoires in COVID-19. Assay: immunoSEQ multiplex PCR; the TCRdb copy retains only in-frame clones and omits some. Of 200,000 to 300,000 clones in the sample, around nine tenths were seen once. Source material: peripheral blood. All receptors derive from a woman aged 55 to 70 with COVID-19, enrolled during active disease. CDR3s include the opening cysteine and the closing phenylalanine or tryptophan. Fields, in order: J gene, D gene, clone size, V gene, CDR3 protein, CDR3 DNA. A D gene is named only where the DNA matches it firmly. Clone size is stated in some rows and not others, as once, few, many or a class when expanded.

TRBJ2-7,-,-,TRBV6-5,CASSYRAQGRSYEQYF,TGTGCCAGCAGTTACAGGGCACAGGGCCGAAGCTACGAGCAGTACTTC
TRBJ1-4,TRBD1,many,TRBV5-4,CASRKTGDAEKLFF,TGTGCCAGCAGAAAGACAGGGGATGCTGAAAAACTGTTTTTT
TRBJ2-1,TRBD2,-,TRBV5-1,CASRRVAGESYNEQFF,TGCGCCAGCAGACGTGTAGCGGGAGAATCTTACAATGAGCAGTTCTTC
TRBJ1-2,TRBD1,-,TRBV28,CASSPPGDRGIYGYTF,TGTGCCAGCAGTCCCCCAGGGGACAGGGGGATCTATGGCTACACCTTC
TRBJ2-3,TRBD2,-,TRBV27,CASSLLAGEGDTQYF,TGTGCCAGCAGTTTACTAGCGGGAGAGGGGGATACGCAGTATTTT
TRBJ2-1,TRBD2,-,TRBV18,CASTPLGGSNEQFF,TGTGCCAGCACCCCCCTGGGGGGGAGTAATGAGCAGTTCTTC
TRBJ2-1,-,once,TRBV7-2,CASSASSGSYNEQFF,TGTGCCAGCAGCGCCAGTAGCGGCTCCTACAATGAGCAGTTCTTC
TRBJ2-2,TRBD2,-,TRBV28,CASSPYGTSGFGGTGELFF,TGTGCCAGCAGTCCATACGGGACTAGCGGGTTTGGCGGCACCGGGGAGCTGTTTTTT
TRBJ1-6,TRBD1,-,TRBV6-1,CASSEPAGTGNPLHF,TGTGCCAGCAGTGAACCGGCGGGGACAGGGAATCCCCTCCACTTT
TRBJ2-2,-,few,TRBV19,CASSKIGGARGVLFF,TGTGCCAGTAGTAAAATAGGGGGGGCACGGGGCGTGCTGTTTTTT
TRBJ2-3,TRBD2,-,TRBV4-1,CASSPLAGYTDTQYF,TGCGCCAGCAGCCCACTAGCGGGATACACAGATACGCAGTATTTT
TRBJ2-3,TRBD2,-,TRBV11-3,CASGPGGLTDTQYF,TGTGCCAGCGGACCGGGAGGGCTCACAGATACGCAGTATTTT
TRBJ2-5,-,-,TRBV9,CASSTRGGEETQYF,TGTGCCAGCAGCACCAGAGGGGGGGAAGAGACCCAGTACTTC
TRBJ2-7,-,-,TRBV6-5,CASAPAGQLPYEQYF,TGTGCCAGCGCCCCCGCGGGACAGCTCCCCTACGAGCAGTACTTC
TRBJ1-1,-,-,TRBV30,CAWSPGNTEAFF,TGTGCCTGGAGTCCGGGGAACACTGAAGCTTTCTTT
TRBJ2-1,TRBD2,few,TRBV4-3,CASSQAVAGGPYNEQFF,TGCGCCAGCAGCCAAGCTGTAGCGGGAGGTCCCTACAATGAGCAGTTCTTC
TRBJ1-1,-,-,TRBV30,CAWSSSFHTEAFF,TGTGCCTGGAGCTCCTCCTTTCACACTGAAGCTTTCTTT
TRBJ2-2,-,-,TRBV7-6,CASSLVELWGANTGELFF,TGTGCCAGCAGCCTAGTGGAATTGTGGGGAGCTAACACCGGGGAGCTGTTTTTT
TRBJ1-5,TRBD1,-,TRBV6-5,CASSPGGSNQPQHF,TGTGCCAGCAGTCCAGGGGGTAGCAATCAGCCCCAGCATTTT
TRBJ2-1,-,-,TRBV18,CASSAGNEQFF,TGTGCCAGCTCCGCCGGCAATGAGCAGTTCTTC
TRBJ2-3,TRBD2,-,TRBV7-2,CASSLGVAGSTDTQYF,TGTGCCAGCAGCTTGGGAGTAGCGGGAAGCACAGATACGCAGTATTTT
TRBJ2-7,-,-,TRBV28,CASSLGLYEQYF,TGTGCCAGCAGTTTAGGACTTTACGAGCAGTACTTC
TRBJ2-1,TRBD2,-,TRBV11-3,CASSFDRGLAPTEQFF,TGTGCCAGCAGCTTTGATAGGGGACTAGCCCCCACTGAGCAGTTCTTC
TRBJ1-1,-,-,TRBV28,CASSPPGIRRTEAFF,TGTGCCAGCAGTCCCCCGGGGATCCGAAGGACTGAAGCTTTCTTT
TRBJ1-4,TRBD1,-,TRBV6-5,CASRPGQGGKLFF,TGTGCCAGCAGACCGGGACAGGGGGGAAAACTGTTTTTT
TRBJ1-3,TRBD1,-,TRBV30,CAWGQGASSGNTIYF,TGTGCCTGGGGACAGGGGGCGAGCTCTGGAAACACCATATATTTT
TRBJ2-5,-,-,TRBV30,CAWSVRFQETQYF,TGTGCCTGGAGTGTACGGTTCCAAGAGACCCAGTACTTC
TRBJ1-1,TRBD1,-,TRBV5-6,CASSPRDRVVGTEAFF,TGTGCCAGCAGCCCCCGGGACAGGGTCGTTGGCACTGAAGCTTTCTTT
TRBJ1-4,-,-,TRBV5-1,CASSNTVNEKLFF,TGCGCCAGCAGCAATACAGTTAATGAAAAACTGTTTTTT
TRBJ2-1,-,once,TRBV27,CASSSPGSWQFF,TGTGCCAGCAGTTCCCCGGGTAGCTGGCAGTTCTTC
TRBJ2-5,-,-,TRBV5-1,CASSLREMETQYF,TGCGCCAGCAGCTTGCGGGAGATGGAGACCCAGTACTTC
TRBJ2-7,-,-,TRBV6-5,CASRAGTLYEQYF,TGTGCCAGTAGAGCCGGGACACTCTACGAGCAGTACTTC
TRBJ2-1,-,-,TRBV10-3,CATTKGLTPGYNEQFF,TGTGCCACTACTAAGGGACTTACGCCCGGCTACAATGAGCAGTTCTTC
TRBJ2-1,TRBD2,-,TRBV4-2,CASSQEGLAGAGEQFF,TGTGCCAGCAGCCAAGAGGGGCTAGCGGGAGCCGGTGAGCAGTTCTTC
TRBJ1-1,TRBD1,-,TRBV29-1,CSVAEGAQNTEAFF,TGCAGCGTCGCCGAGGGGGCCCAGAACACTGAAGCTTTCTTT
TRBJ2-7,-,-,TRBV24-1,CATSGRDSTYEQYF,TGTGCCACCAGTGGCCGGGACTCTACCTACGAGCAGTACTTC
TRBJ1-2,-,-,TRBV19,CASREGADYGYTF,TGTGCCAGTAGAGAAGGGGCGGACTATGGCTACACCTTC